Below, 32 T cell receptor beta chains from the same sample are listed, as sequenced in a study of T-cell memory formation after mild COVID-19. TCRdb independently ran MiXCR on the 5' RACE reads; one entry per CDR3 protein. The sample has roughly 550,000 distinct CDR3 sequences, around 20% seen once; the top ten hold about an eighth. Sequencing was done on a sample of PBMCs or a T cell subset sorted from them (not recorded which). The source of these receptors is an adult woman who had mild COVID-19 (a few samples of this study predate the infection). Cell type and time point are not known.

This clonotype was observed many times. The chain is built from TRBV11-2 and TRBJ1-1, with 10 bases fitting TRBD1. V was pared by 3 bases and J by 5 bases, with 3 bases of the junction left unmatched. Germline loops: CDR1 SGHAT, CDR2 FQNNGV. The CDR3 has 14 residues. CDR3 region: CASSFDRGLTEAFF. As DNA, the CDR3 is TGTGCCAGCAGCTTTGACAGGGGGCTTACTGAAGCTTTCTTT. The full variable domain, with the rest looked up from reference TRBV11-2 and TRBJ1-1, is EAGVAQSPRYKIIEKRQSVAFWCNPISGHATLYWYQQILGQGPKLLIQFQNNGVVDDSQLPKDRFSAERLKGVDSTLKIQPAKLEDSAVYLCASSFDRGLTEAFFGQGTRLTVV.

J is TRBJ1-6 and V is TRBV12-3 or TRBV12-4; D gene unclear. The CDR3 covers 12 residues. With 2 bases removed from V and 8 bases from J, the gap between germline ends came to 4 bases. The CDR3 region is CASSLRHSPLHF. The CDR3 region has the DNA TGTGCCAGCAGTTTACGGCATTCACCCCTCCACTTT.

This clonotype was counted only a few times. CDR3: CASSGGSGELFF. CDR3 nucleotide sequence: TGTGCCAGCAGCGGGGGAAGCGGGGAGCTGTTTTTT. The genes are TRBV7-3 and TRBJ2-2; perhaps D is TRBD1 or TRBD2 (5 bases each). CDR3 length: 12 amino acids. The V end was cut by 5 bases, the J end by 7 bases, with 8 bases between. Germline lookup yields CDR1 SGHTA and CDR2 FQGTGA.

This chain joins TRBV5-4 and TRBJ1-2, with D perhaps TRBD1 (6 bases). Germline CDR1 and CDR2: SGHNT and YYREEE (reference sequence). The CDR3 covers 15 residues. Trimming pared 1 base from V and 2 bases from J, leaving 12 bases between. CDR3 in DNA: TGTGCCAGCAGCTTGCTTATAGGGGGAAACTATGGCTACACCTTC. Translation gives CASSLLIGGNYGYTF.

The chain has TRBV5-6 and TRBJ2-7, with 7 bases matching TRBD1. The J segment lost 5 bases and the V segment lost 6 bases, leaving 11 bases of the junction unmatched. The CDR3 spans 14 residues. Germline assignment: CDR1 SGHDT and CDR2 YYEEEE. The CDR3 nucleotides are TGTGCCAGCATCTCACAGGGGAGAGGGAACGAGCAGTACTTC. Translating it yields CASISQGRGNEQYF.

This clonotype came up a few times. This chain links TRBV4-1 with TRBJ2-3, with 10 bases matching TRBD2. V dropped 4 bases and J dropped 5; count of bases not matched to a gene: 6. This CDR3 comprises 15 residues. Per germline, CDR1 MGHRA and CDR2 YSYEKL. Here the CDR3 DNA reads TGCGCCAGCAGCCGCATCCTAGCGGGGGAAGATACGCAGTATTTT. It encodes CASSRILAGEDTQYF.

This clonotype was seen at least ten times. The chain links TRBV20-1 to TRBJ2-1; tentatively, D is TRBD1 (6 bases). Trimming shortened V by 0 bases and J by 14 bases, and 26 bases separated the two germline ends. The CDR3 runs 16 residues. Germline lookup yields CDR1 DFQATT and CDR2 SNEGSKA (reference sequence). The DNA of the CDR3 is TGCAGTGCTAGAGATCAGTACAGGGTCGCCCGCATGGAAGAGTTCTTC. Its translation: CSARDQYRVARMEEFF.

This clonotype was seen a handful of times. CDR3 loop: CASNTAVGGNNEQFF. For the CDR3, the DNA is TGTGCCAGCAACACGGCAGTCGGGGGCAACAATGAGCAGTTCTTC. This rearrangement joins TRBV7-9 to TRBJ2-1; the D gene could be TRBD1 or TRBD2 (6 bases each). V dropped 7 bases and J dropped 5 bases, with 18 bases sitting between them. Germline CDR1 is SEHNR and CDR2 is FQNEAQ (reference sequence). This CDR3 comprises 15 residues.

Only a few counts were recorded for this clonotype. The genes are TRBV2 and TRBJ2-3, with 9 bases that match TRBD1. After removal of 3 bases from V and 0 bases from J, the junction contained 7 bases not matched to a gene. The CDR3 spans 17 residues. CDR1 is SNHLY, CDR2 FYNNEI, per germline. This chain's CDR3 is CASSDDRGKASTDTQYF. The CDR3 DNA reads as TGTGCCAGCAGTGACGACAGGGGGAAAGCTAGCACAGATACGCAGTATTTT.

Here the CDR3 reads CASSSRTGLMNTEAFF. As DNA, the CDR3 is TGCGCCAGCAGCTCAAGGACAGGGCTTATGAACACTGAAGCTTTCTTT. The chain uses TRBV5-1 and TRBJ1-1; 8 bases line up with TRBD1. Germline CDR1 reads SGHRS; CDR2 reads YFSETQ. With V trimmed by 3 bases and J by 0 bases, 7 bases remained unmatched. This CDR3 is 16 amino acids long.

The chain carries TRBV9 and TRBJ1-1; TRBD1 is a possible D gene (5 bases). Germline CDR1 and CDR2: SGDLS and YYNGEE. V was trimmed by 5 bases and J by 3 bases, leaving 29 bases between them. The CDR3 has 19 residues. Here the CDR3 DNA reads TGTGCCAGCAGTGCACTAGGGATGGGCAGGGATCGCTGTTACACTGAAGCTTTCTTT. Residues: CASSALGMGRDRCYTEAFF. The whole variable domain, filled in from reference TRBV9 and TRBJ1-1, reads DSGVTQTPKHLITATGQRVTLRCSPRSGDLSVYWYQQSLDQGLQFLIQYYNGEERAKGNILERFSAQQFPDLHSELNLSSLELGDSALYFCASSALGMGRDRCYTEAFFGQGTRLTVV.

This clonotype has just a few counts. This sequence joins TRBV6-1 and TRBJ1-5; 7 bases line up with TRBD1. The CDR3 consists of 14 residues. V shed 5 bases and J 11 bases; nucleotides not matched to a gene: 12. From germline, CDR1 is MNHNS and CDR2 SASEGT. CDR3 sequence reads: CASSLRQGHLSQHF. Here the CDR3 DNA reads TGTGCCAGCAGTCTCAGACAGGGCCATCTGTCCCAGCATTTT.

This clonotype was counted between two and nine times. The chain links TRBV27 to TRBJ2-1; 13 nucleotides match TRBD2. This CDR3 is 18 amino acids long. The germline V gene has CDR1 MNHEY and CDR2 SMNVEV (reference sequence). V shed 4 bases, J shed 3 bases, and the junction held 9 bases outside the gene matches. In DNA form, the CDR3 reads TGTGCCAGCAGTTGGACTAGCGGGAGCCTTCTTCTCTACAATGAGCAGTTCTTC. Encoded protein: CASSWTSGSLLLYNEQFF.

This clonotype has just a few counts. V and J are TRBV9 and TRBJ2-6; no clear D. Germline CDR1 and CDR2: SGDLS and YYNGEE. The V and J ends lost 4 bases and 4 bases respectively, with 9 bases between them. This CDR3 spans 14 amino acids. The CDR3 sequence is CASSSSYGANVLTF. The CDR3 DNA follows: TGTGCCAGCAGCAGTTCTTACGGGGCCAACGTCCTGACTTTC.

In its sample, this clonotype was seen many times. The V and J genes are TRBV6-5 and TRBJ2-1; D is possibly TRBD2 (6 bases). This CDR3 is built from 16 residues. The germline V and J ends were trimmed by 0 bases and 2 bases, with 11 bases remaining between them. Looked up from germline, CDR1 is MNHEY and CDR2 is SVGAGI. CDR3 sequence: CASSYSWDLTYNEQFF. CDR3 nucleotides: TGTGCCAGCAGTTACTCGTGGGACTTAACCTACAATGAGCAGTTCTTC.

This clonotype appeared a few times. The V and J genes are TRBV12-3 or TRBV12-4 and TRBJ2-7, with D unresolved. With 4 bases removed from V and 3 bases from J, the gap between germline ends came to 7 bases. This CDR3 region has 12 residues. The CDR3 region has the DNA TGTGCCAGCAGTTCGGCGCTCTACGAGCAGTACTTC. Amino acid sequence: CASSSALYEQYF.

V gene TRBV7-9 combines with J gene TRBJ1-1; 9 bases agree with TRBD1. The CDR3 is made up of 15 amino acids. V trimming: 3 bases; J trimming: 0 bases; junction bases outside the gene matches: 2. Looked up from germline, CDR1 is SEHNR and CDR2 is FQNEAQ (reference sequence). The CDR3 loop is CASSFDRGMNTEAFF. Written as DNA, the CDR3 is TGTGCCAGCAGCTTCGACAGGGGGATGAACACTGAAGCTTTCTTT.

This clonotype was counted between two and nine times. V gene TRBV5-1 combines with J gene TRBJ2-5; possibly TRBD2 for D (6 bases). The CDR3 consists of 15 residues. Germline V gives CDR1 SGHRS, CDR2 YFSETQ. Trimming took off 0 bases at V and 3 bases at J, with 12 bases between the two ends. CDR3 bases: TGCGCCAGCAGCTTGGACGGGCGGGGCGAAGAGACCCAGTACTTC. Amino acid sequence: CASSLDGRGEETQYF. The full variable domain, its missing parts supplied by reference TRBV5-1 and TRBJ2-5, is KAGVTQTPRYLIKTRGQQVTLSCSPISGHRSVSWYQQTPGQGLQFLFEYFSETQRNKGNFPGRFSGRQFSNSRSEMNVSTLELGDSALYLCASSLDGRGEETQYFGPGTRLLVL.

This chain uses TRBV15 with TRBJ2-6; 7 bases are a match to TRBD1. This CDR3 is 16 amino acids long. CDR1 and CDR2 from the germline V gene are LNHNV and YYDKDF (reference sequence). With V trimmed by 4 bases and J by 0 bases, 3 bases remained unmatched. Written as DNA, the CDR3 is TGTGCCACCAGCACCAGGACAGGCTCTGGGGCCAACGTCCTGACTTTC. Translation gives CATSTRTGSGANVLTF.

At least ten counts were recorded for this clonotype. The chain couples TRBV7-2 to TRBJ2-7, with a weak D call TRBD2 (6 bases). Germline lookup yields CDR1 SGHTA and CDR2 FQGNSA. This CDR3 is built from 15 residues. V dropped 6 bases and J dropped 2 bases, with 17 bases sitting between them. The CDR3 nucleotides are TGTGCCAGCAGACCTGGGACTGCTGGTACCTACGAGCAGTACTTC. Protein product: CASRPGTAGTYEQYF.

This clonotype was detected a few times. The gene calls are TRBV5-6 and TRBJ1-1; 9 bases agree with TRBD1. The V segment lost 3 bases and the J segment 7 bases; nucleotides outside the gene matches: 10. This CDR3 is 15 amino acids long. CDR1 is SGHDT and CDR2 is YYEEEE in the germline V gene. The CDR3 is CASSYRDRVAGEAFF. The CDR3 nucleotides read TGTGCCAGCAGCTATCGGGACAGGGTGGCAGGTGAAGCTTTCTTT.

CDR3 region: CASSQEVIYGTYGYTF. The CDR3 DNA follows: TGTGCCAGCAGCCAGGAGGTAATCTACGGGACTTATGGCTACACCTTC. The chain links TRBV3-1 to TRBJ1-2, with a tentative D call TRBD1 (5 bases). The V gene's germline CDR1 is LGHDT and CDR2 YNNKEL (reference sequence). The CDR3 extends over 16 amino acids. V gave up 3 bases and J gave up 5 bases, with 19 bases separating them.

V is TRBV15 and J is TRBJ2-1; D is possibly TRBD2 (6 bases). From germline, CDR1 is LNHNV and CDR2 YYDKDF (reference sequence). This CDR3 comprises 13 residues. The V and J ends lost 4 bases and 8 bases respectively, with 12 bases between them. CDR3 sequence reads: CATSTRLVDEQFF. In DNA form, the CDR3 reads TGTGCCACCAGCACCAGACTAGTAGATGAGCAGTTCTTC.

This clonotype was seen many times. The V gene is TRBV7-2, the J gene TRBJ2-3; D is possibly TRBD2 (6 bases). The CDR3 is made up of 13 amino acids. V was clipped by 0 bases and J by 6 bases, with 7 bases between them. Germline CDR1 reads SGHTA; CDR2 reads FQGNSA. CDR3 in DNA: TGTGCCAGCAGCTTAGCTAGCGGCGATACGCAGTATTTT. This codes for CASSLASGDTQYF.

The chain has TRBV7-9 and TRBJ2-1; TRBD1 might be the D (5 bases). Germline-derived CDR1 and CDR2 are SEHNR and FQNEAQ (reference sequence). V lost 5 bases to trimming and J lost 1 base, with 18 bases between them. The CDR3 totals 17 residues. The CDR3 is CASSPRHRTPSYNEQFF. The CDR3 nucleotides read TGTGCCAGCAGCCCCCGACACCGGACACCGTCCTACAATGAGCAGTTCTTC.

The chain recombines TRBV9 with TRBJ2-7, with TRBD1 matching 7 bases. The length of the CDR3 is 15 residues. V dropped 0 bases and J dropped 2; count of bases not matched to a gene: 5. Germline V lookup: CDR1 SGDLS, CDR2 YYNGEE. The CDR3 region has the DNA TGTGCCAGCAGCGTAGCGGGGACAGAGCCCTACGAGCAGTACTTC. Residues: CASSVAGTEPYEQYF.

A few counts support this clonotype. The V gene is TRBV19, the J gene TRBJ2-2, with TRBD2 matching 7 bases. The CDR3 has 14 residues. CDR1 and CDR2 (germline): LNHDA, SQIVND (reference sequence). With V trimmed by 9 bases and J by 4 bases, 8 bases remained unmatched. Here the CDR3 reads CARTGEGRTGELFF. As DNA, the CDR3 is TGTGCCAGAACCGGGGAGGGCCGCACCGGGGAGCTGTTTTTT.

V usage is TRBV11-2 and J usage is TRBJ2-1, with TRBD2 as a possible D gene (6 bases). This CDR3 is 14 amino acids long. Germline V gene data show CDR1 as SGHAT and CDR2 as FQNNGV. V was shortened by 3 bases and J by 3 bases, with 9 bases between the two germline ends. The CDR3 sequence is CASSFTSRYNEQFF. The CDR3 DNA is TGTGCCAGCAGCTTCACTAGCCGCTACAATGAGCAGTTCTTC.

This clonotype turned up a few times. The V gene is TRBV7-6, the J gene TRBJ2-1, with a weak D call TRBD2 (6 bases). The CDR3 covers 14 residues. Trimming shortened V by 3 bases and J by 5 bases, and 11 bases separated the two germline ends. Germline CDR1 is SGHVS and CDR2 is FNYEAQ. The CDR3 sequence: CASSFGSGNNEQFF. The CDR3 DNA sequence: TGTGCCAGCAGCTTCGGGAGCGGAAACAATGAGCAGTTCTTC.

There are a few counts of this clonotype. Relative to the germline gene, one junction end is altered; a read error may explain this. The chain joins TRBV11-2 to TRBJ2-7, with D perhaps TRBD1 or TRBD2 (5 bases each). Germline lookup yields CDR1 SGHAT and CDR2 FQNNGV. This CDR3 has 12 residues. DNA of the CDR3: TGTGCCAGCAGCCAATCCGGGACCTCCGGGCACTTC. It codes for CASSQSGTSGHF.

This clonotype was seen a few times. The chain carries TRBV5-1 and TRBJ2-1, with 11 bases that match TRBD1. This CDR3 spans 15 amino acids. Germline CDR1 is SGHRS and CDR2 is YFSETQ. With V trimmed by 4 bases and J by 6 bases, 6 bases remained unmatched. Here the CDR3 DNA reads TGCGCCAGCAGCGCCACCGGGACAGGGGGCAATGAGCAGTTCTTC. Protein sequence: CASSATGTGGNEQFF.

This clonotype was recorded many times. This sequence joins TRBV18 and TRBJ2-7, with a tentative D call TRBD1 (6 bases). The length of the CDR3 is 13 residues. Between the trimmed V and J ends, which lost 3 bases and 3 bases, there was a span of 9 bases. CDR1 is KGHSH, CDR2 LQKENI, per germline. CDR3 region: CASSPTGSYEQYF. CDR3 nucleotide sequence: TGTGCCAGCTCACCGACAGGAAGCTACGAGCAGTACTTC.